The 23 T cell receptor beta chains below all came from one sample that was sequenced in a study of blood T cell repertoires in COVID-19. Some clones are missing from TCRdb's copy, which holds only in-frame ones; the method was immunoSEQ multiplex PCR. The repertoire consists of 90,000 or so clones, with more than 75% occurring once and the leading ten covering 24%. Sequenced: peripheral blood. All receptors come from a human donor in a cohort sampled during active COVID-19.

The CDR3 nucleotides are TGTGCCAGCAGGCGGTCCACCGGCACTGAAGCTTTCTTT. Translation: CASRRSTGTEAFF. V gene TRBV7-3 combines with J gene TRBJ1-1; D call uncertain. V was cut by 6 bases and J by 4 bases, with 12 bases left in between. The CDR3 runs 13 residues. The germline CDR1 and CDR2 sequences are SGHTA and FQGTGA.

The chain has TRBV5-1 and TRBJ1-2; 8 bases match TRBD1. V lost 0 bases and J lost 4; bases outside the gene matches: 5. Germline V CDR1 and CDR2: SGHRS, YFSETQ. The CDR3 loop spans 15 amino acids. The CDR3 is CASSLEGTGVYGYTF. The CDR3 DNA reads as TGCGCCAGCAGCTTGGAGGGGACAGGAGTCTATGGCTACACCTTC.

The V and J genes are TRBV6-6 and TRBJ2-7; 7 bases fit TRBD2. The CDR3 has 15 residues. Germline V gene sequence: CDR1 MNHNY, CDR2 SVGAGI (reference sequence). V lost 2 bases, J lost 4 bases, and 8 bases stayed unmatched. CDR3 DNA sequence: TGTGCCAGCAGTTACAGGGCGCGGGAGTCGTACGAGCAGTACTTC. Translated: CASSYRARESYEQYF.

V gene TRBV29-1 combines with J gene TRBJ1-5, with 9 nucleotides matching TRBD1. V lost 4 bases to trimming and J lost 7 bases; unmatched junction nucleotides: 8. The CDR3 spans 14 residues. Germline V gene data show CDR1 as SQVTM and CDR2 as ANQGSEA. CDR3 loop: CSVAPGQGDQPQHF. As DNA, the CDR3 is TGCAGCGTTGCCCCGGGACAGGGTGACCAGCCCCAGCATTTT.

CDR3 sequence reads: CASTTHMGALRGYTF. As DNA, the CDR3 is TGTGCCAGCACCACCCATATGGGGGCTCTGCGCGGCTACACCTTC. The chain carries TRBV6-5 and TRBJ1-2; TRBD1 might be the D (6 bases). The germline V gene encodes CDR1 MNHEY and CDR2 SVGAGI. The CDR3 is 15 residues long. V lost 7 bases and J lost 8, with 23 bases in between.

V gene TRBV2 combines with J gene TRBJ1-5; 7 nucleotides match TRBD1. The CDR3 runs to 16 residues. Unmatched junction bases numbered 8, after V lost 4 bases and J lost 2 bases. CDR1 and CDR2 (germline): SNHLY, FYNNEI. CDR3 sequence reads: CASSAPGGYRNQPQHF. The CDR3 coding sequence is TGTGCCAGCAGTGCACCAGGGGGTTATCGCAATCAGCCCCAGCATTTT.

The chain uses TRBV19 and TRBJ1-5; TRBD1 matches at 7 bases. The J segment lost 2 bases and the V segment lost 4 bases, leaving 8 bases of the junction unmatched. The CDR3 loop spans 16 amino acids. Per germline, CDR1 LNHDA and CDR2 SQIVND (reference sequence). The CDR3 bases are TGTGCCAGTAGTACTAGACAGGGAGCGGGCAATCAGCCCCAGCATTTT. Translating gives CASSTRQGAGNQPQHF.

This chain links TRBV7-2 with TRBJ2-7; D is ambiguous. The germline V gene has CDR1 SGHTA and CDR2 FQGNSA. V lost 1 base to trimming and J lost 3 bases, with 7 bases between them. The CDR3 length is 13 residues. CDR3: CASSLGLDYEQYF. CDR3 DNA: TGTGCCAGCAGCTTAGGGTTAGACTACGAGCAGTACTTC.

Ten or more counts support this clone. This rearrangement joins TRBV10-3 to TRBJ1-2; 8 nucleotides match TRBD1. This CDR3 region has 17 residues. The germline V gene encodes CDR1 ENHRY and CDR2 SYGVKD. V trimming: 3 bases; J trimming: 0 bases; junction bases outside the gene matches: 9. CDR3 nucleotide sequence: TGTGCCATCAGTGATTCCAGGGGGCTTCCAGCTAACTATGGCTACACCTTC. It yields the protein CAISDSRGLPANYGYTF.

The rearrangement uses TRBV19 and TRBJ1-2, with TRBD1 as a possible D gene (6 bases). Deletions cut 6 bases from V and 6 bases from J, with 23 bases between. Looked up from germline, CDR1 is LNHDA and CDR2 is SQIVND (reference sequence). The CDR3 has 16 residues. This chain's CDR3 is CASSPYGGQGEDGYTF. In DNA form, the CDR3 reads TGTGCCAGTAGCCCATACGGGGGGCAGGGAGAGGATGGCTACACCTTC. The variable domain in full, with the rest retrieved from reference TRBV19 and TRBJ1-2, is DGGITQSPKYLFRKEGQNVTLSCEQNLNHDAMYWYRQDPGQGLRLIYYSQIVNDFQKGDIAEGYSVSREKKESFPLTVTSAQKNPTAFYLCASSPYGGQGEDGYTFGSGTRLTVV.

CDR3 bases: TGTGCCAGCAGCTTACCATCCTTGGTTTTCGGGTCCAGCTCCTACGAGCAGTACTTC. Its translation is CASSLPSLVFGSSSYEQYF. V gene TRBV7-9 combines with J gene TRBJ2-7, with D uncertain. From germline, CDR1 is SEHNR and CDR2 FQNEAQ (reference sequence). The CDR3 extends over 19 amino acids. Trimming removed 2 bases from V and 0 bases from J, with 23 bases in between.

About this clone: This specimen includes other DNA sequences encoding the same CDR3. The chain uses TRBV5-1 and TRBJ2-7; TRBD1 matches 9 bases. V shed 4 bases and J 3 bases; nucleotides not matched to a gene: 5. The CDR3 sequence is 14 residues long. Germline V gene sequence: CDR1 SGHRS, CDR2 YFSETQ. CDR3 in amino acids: CASSPGQGVYEQYF. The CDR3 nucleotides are TGCGCCAGCAGCCCGGGACAGGGAGTCTACGAGCAGTACTTC.

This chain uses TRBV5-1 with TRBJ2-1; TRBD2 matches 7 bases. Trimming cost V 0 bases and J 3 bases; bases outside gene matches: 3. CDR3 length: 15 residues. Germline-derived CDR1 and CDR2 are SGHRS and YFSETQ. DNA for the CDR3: TGCGCCAGCAGCTTGGGCGGGAGTGGCTACAATGAGCAGTTCTTC. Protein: CASSLGGSGYNEQFF.

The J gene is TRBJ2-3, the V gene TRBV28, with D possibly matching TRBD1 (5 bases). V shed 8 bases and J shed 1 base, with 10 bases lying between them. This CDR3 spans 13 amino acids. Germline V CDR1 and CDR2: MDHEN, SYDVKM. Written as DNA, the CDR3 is TGTGCCAGCTTTGGGGCTCGCACAGATACGCAGTATTTT. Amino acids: CASFGARTDTQYF.

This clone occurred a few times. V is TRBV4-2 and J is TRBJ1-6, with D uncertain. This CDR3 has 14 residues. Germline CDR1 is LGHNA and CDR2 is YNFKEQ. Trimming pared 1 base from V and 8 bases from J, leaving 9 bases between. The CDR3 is CASSQVQADSPLHF. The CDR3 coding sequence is TGTGCCAGCAGCCAAGTCCAGGCCGATTCACCCCTCCACTTT.

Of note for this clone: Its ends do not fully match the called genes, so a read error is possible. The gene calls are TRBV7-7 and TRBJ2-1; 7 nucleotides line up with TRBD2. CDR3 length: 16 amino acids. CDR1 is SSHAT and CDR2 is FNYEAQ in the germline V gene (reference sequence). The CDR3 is CASSLEVGGVGNEQFF. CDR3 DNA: TGTGCTAGCAGCTTAGAGGTGGGAGGGGTCGGCAATGAGCAGTTCTTC.

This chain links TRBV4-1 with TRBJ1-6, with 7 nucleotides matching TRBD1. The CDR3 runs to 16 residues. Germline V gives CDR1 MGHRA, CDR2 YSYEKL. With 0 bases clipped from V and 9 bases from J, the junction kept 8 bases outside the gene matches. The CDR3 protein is CASSQDPGQRASPLHF. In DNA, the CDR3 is TGCGCCAGCAGCCAAGATCCGGGACAGCGAGCTTCACCCCTCCACTTT.

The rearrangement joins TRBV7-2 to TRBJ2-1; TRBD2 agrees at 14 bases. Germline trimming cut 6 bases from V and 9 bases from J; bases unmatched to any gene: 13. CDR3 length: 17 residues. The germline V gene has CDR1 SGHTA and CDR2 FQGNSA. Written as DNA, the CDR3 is TGTGCCAGCAGTCGCACTGCCGGGACTAGCGGGAGTGGTGAGCAGTTCTTC. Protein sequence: CASSRTAGTSGSGEQFF.

The CDR3 region has the DNA TGCGCCAGCAGCCCCACTAGCGTCAACTACGAGCAGTACTTC. As protein: CASSPTSVNYEQYF. The V and J genes are TRBV5-1 and TRBJ2-7; the match to TRBD2 covers 7 bases. V shed 4 bases, J shed 3 bases, and the junction held 7 bases outside the gene matches. The CDR3 runs 14 residues. In germline, CDR1 is SGHRS, CDR2 YFSETQ.

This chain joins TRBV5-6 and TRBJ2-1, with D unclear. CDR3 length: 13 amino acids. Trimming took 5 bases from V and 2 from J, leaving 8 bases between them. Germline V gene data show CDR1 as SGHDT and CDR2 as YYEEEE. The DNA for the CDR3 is TGTGCCAGCAGGCCCGCGCCCTACAATGAGCAGTTCTTC. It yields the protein CASRPAPYNEQFF.

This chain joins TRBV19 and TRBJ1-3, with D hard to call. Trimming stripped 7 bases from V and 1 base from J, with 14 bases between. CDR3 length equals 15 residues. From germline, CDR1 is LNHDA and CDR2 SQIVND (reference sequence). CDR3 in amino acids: CASTRNPGSGNTIYF. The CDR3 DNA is TGTGCCAGTACTAGGAACCCTGGATCTGGAAACACCATATATTTT.

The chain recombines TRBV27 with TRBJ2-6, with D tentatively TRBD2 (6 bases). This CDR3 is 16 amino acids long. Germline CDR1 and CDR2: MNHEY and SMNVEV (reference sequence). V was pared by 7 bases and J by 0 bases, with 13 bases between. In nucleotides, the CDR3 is TGTGCCAGCACCGGGGGACTGATCTCTGGGGCCAACGTCCTGACTTTC. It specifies CASTGGLISGANVLTF.

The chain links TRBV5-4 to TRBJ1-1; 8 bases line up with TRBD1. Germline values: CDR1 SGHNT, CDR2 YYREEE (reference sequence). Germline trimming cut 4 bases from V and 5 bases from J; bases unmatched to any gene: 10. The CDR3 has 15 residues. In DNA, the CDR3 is TGTGCCAGCAGCGGGTCACAGGGGGAATATACTGAAGCTTTCTTT. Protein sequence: CASSGSQGEYTEAFF.